This entry concerns a single T cell receptor (beta chain). The source of the sample is a study of blood T cell repertoires in COVID-19. Study details: Sites in the United States, Italy and Spain provided acute and convalescent COVID-19 samples. The analysed material was cDNA or gDNA that came from T cells, B-cell-depleted T cells, or PBMCs.

How the authors handled the data: It was from reference gene primer amplification that nucleated cell counts were estimated. The protocol was immunoSEQ multiplex PCR, while the TCRdb copy is restricted to in-frame clones and leaves out a portion. That table is the source of V, J and clone size, and D and trimming were worked out from the DNA. Of 70,000 to 95,000 clones in the sample, over 70% were seen once. Germline-derived CDR1 and CDR2 are MNHNY and SVGAGI (reference sequence). Trimming took off 7 bases at V and 5 bases at J, with 14 bases between the two ends. The CDR3 has 13 residues. V gene TRBV6-6 combines with J gene TRBJ2-5, with D possibly TRBD1 on 5 matching bases. Sequenced input: peripheral blood. The sequence derives from a woman in her 40s with active or convalescent COVID-19. The CDR3 protein is CASINRNQETQYF. The CDR3 DNA sequence: TGTGCCAGCATTAACAGGAATCAGGAGACCCAGTACTTC.